The 26 T cell receptor beta chains below all came from one sample that was sequenced in a study of blood T cell repertoires in COVID-19 (dated by TCRdb to the early 2020s). Library creation used the immunoSEQ multiplex PCR assay. TCRdb stores this immuneACCESS table with in-frame sequences only. Part of the clones is absent; in the studies checked, under half of the shortfall reflects unresolved V genes, and no reason is known for the rest. This sample comprises about 180,000 clones, about 90% of them detected only once. Of the sample, around 2.3% falls within the top ten clones. What was sequenced was peripheral blood. Source of these receptors: a man between 40 and 49 years old with active or convalescent COVID-19.

The chain is built from TRBV19 and TRBJ1-4, with 11 bases matching TRBD1. V trimming: 5 bases; J trimming: 8 bases; junction bases outside the gene matches: 4. Germline V gene lookup returns CDR1 LNHDA and CDR2 SQIVND (reference sequence). The CDR3 is made up of 14 amino acids. As DNA, the CDR3 is TGTGCCAGTAGTTGGACAGGGGGCCGGGAAAAACTGTTTTTT. Encoded protein: CASSWTGGREKLFF. The full variable domain, with the rest looked up from reference TRBV19 and TRBJ1-4, is DGGITQSPKYLFRKEGQNVTLSCEQNLNHDAMYWYRQDPGQGLRLIYYSQIVNDFQKGDIAEGYSVSREKKESFPLTVTSAQKNPTAFYLCASSWTGGREKLFFGSGTQLSVL.

The genes are TRBV7-9 and TRBJ2-5; 9 nucleotides match TRBD1. From germline, CDR1 is SEHNR and CDR2 FQNEAQ (reference sequence). V shed 5 bases, J shed 2 bases, and the junction held 9 bases outside the gene matches. The CDR3 consists of 16 residues. The CDR3 loop is CASSVPGQGNQETQYF. The CDR3 DNA reads as TGTGCCAGCAGCGTGCCGGGACAGGGAAATCAAGAGACCCAGTACTTC.

This chain uses TRBV5-5 with TRBJ1-6, with a weak D call TRBD1 (5 bases). The CDR3 covers 16 residues. The germline CDR1 and CDR2 sequences are SGHKS and YYEKEE (reference sequence). V lost 0 bases, J lost 7 bases, and 14 bases lay in between. Here the CDR3 DNA reads TGTGCCAGCAGCTTGGTTCTTGACAGCCGGAATTCACCCCTCCACTTT. Protein product: CASSLVLDSRNSPLHF.

This chain joins TRBV7-8 and TRBJ2-1; 7 nucleotides agree with TRBD1. Germline CDR1 is SGHVS and CDR2 is FQNEAQ. Losses at the gene ends were 5 bases for V and 4 bases for J; bases not matched to a gene: 14. The CDR3 has 17 residues. The CDR3 protein is CASSPFFRGSAYNEQFF. The CDR3 bases are TGTGCCAGCAGCCCCTTCTTCAGGGGGTCGGCTTACAATGAGCAGTTCTTC.

The V gene is TRBV7-8, the J gene TRBJ2-1; possibly TRBD2 for D (7 bases). Germline V CDR1 and CDR2: SGHVS, FQNEAQ. This CDR3 is 17 amino acids long. V lost 7 bases to trimming and J lost 0 bases, with 19 bases between them. CDR3 sequence reads: CASTPRGGGYSYNEQFF. CDR3 in DNA: TGTGCCAGCACACCACGGGGCGGGGGCTACTCCTACAATGAGCAGTTCTTC.

This clone came up a few times. One junction end disagrees with the germline gene, perhaps due to a read error. The chain uses TRBV27 and TRBJ2-7, with TRBD1 as a possible D gene (5 bases). Germline CDR1 reads MNHEY; CDR2 reads SMNVEV (reference sequence). The CDR3 is 13 residues long. The CDR3: CASSLGPIYGQYF. CDR3 nucleotide sequence: TGTGCCAGCAGCCTGGGGCCTATCTACGGGCAGTACTTC.

This clone was seen a single time. The germline gene is not matched at one end of the junction; a read error may be the cause. The chain recombines TRBV4-2 with TRBJ1-1; no definite D call. From germline, CDR1 is LGHNA and CDR2 YNFKEQ. The CDR3 spans 13 residues. The CDR3 DNA is TGTGCCAGCAGACAAGACATGGCTTATGAAGCTTTCTTT. It is translated as CASRQDMAYEAFF.

This chain connects TRBV3-1 (or the pseudogene TRBV3-2) to TRBJ1-3, with D unclear. CDR3 length: 17 residues. Germline V gives CDR1 LGHDT, CDR2 YNNKEL (reference sequence). The ends were cut back, 0 bases at V and 0 bases at J, with 12 bases in the middle. The CDR3 DNA sequence: TGTGCCAGCAGCCAAGAATTTCAAATTAGCTCTGGAAACACCATATATTTT. It encodes CASSQEFQISSGNTIYF.

The chain couples TRBV6-2 or TRBV6-3 to TRBJ2-3, with TRBD1 matching 7 bases. The CDR3 totals 14 residues. V shed 0 bases, J shed 4 bases, and the junction held 1 base outside the gene matches. Looked up from germline, CDR1 is MNHEY and CDR2 is SVGEGT. In nucleotides, the CDR3 is TGTGCCAGCAGTTACTCCACAGGGGCAGATACGCAGTATTTT. Translated: CASSYSTGADTQYF.

CDR3 DNA: TGTGCCAGTCAGCGCGGGGGATACAACACAGATACGCAGTATTTT. Protein product: CASQRGGYNTDTQYF. The chain has TRBV6-5 and TRBJ2-3; 7 bases are shared with TRBD2. CDR3 length equals 15 residues. Looked up from germline, CDR1 is MNHEY and CDR2 is SVGAGI. Trimming cost V 9 bases and J 2 bases; bases outside gene matches: 11.

V gene TRBV11-1 combines with J gene TRBJ2-7, with TRBD2 as a possible D gene (5 bases). Trimming took off 5 bases at V and 4 bases at J, with 18 bases between the two ends. CDR1 and CDR2 (germline): SGHAT, FQDESV (reference sequence). This CDR3 is 15 amino acids long. In DNA, the CDR3 is TGTGCCAGCAGCCCTCGAGCTCAGCCGGGGTACGAGCAGTACTTC. It yields the protein CASSPRAQPGYEQYF.

The genes are TRBV4-2 and TRBJ2-1; 9 nucleotides match TRBD1. Losses at the gene ends were 1 base for V and 7 bases for J; bases not matched to a gene: 11. There are 17 residues in the CDR3. Germline lookup yields CDR1 LGHNA and CDR2 YNFKEQ. The CDR3 reads CASSQGGAGTGWNEQFF. CDR3 coding DNA: TGTGCCAGCAGCCAAGGGGGTGCGGGGACAGGGTGGAATGAGCAGTTCTTC.

This clone has just one count. This chain joins TRBV27 and TRBJ2-7; tentatively, D is TRBD2 (5 bases). The germline V and J ends were trimmed by 4 bases and 4 bases, with 11 bases remaining between them. CDR1 and CDR2 (germline): MNHEY, SMNVEV (reference sequence). This CDR3 is 13 amino acids long. CDR3 sequence (DNA): TGTGCCAGCAGTTCAGCGAGGGAGTACGAGCAGTACTTC. Amino acids: CASSSAREYEQYF.

The gene calls are TRBV5-1 and TRBJ2-7, with D possibly being TRBD2 (6 bases). This CDR3 is built from 16 residues. V lost 2 bases to trimming and J lost 7 bases, with 22 bases between them. Germline CDR1 is SGHRS and CDR2 is YFSETQ. CDR3 nucleotide sequence: TGCGCCAGCAGCTTTGAAACGCCGGGACTTCCCCAGGAGCAGTACTTC. Translation gives CASSFETPGLPQEQYF.

This clone showed up just once. This chain connects TRBV19 to TRBJ2-7, with 8 bases that match TRBD1. V lost 5 bases, J lost 6 bases, and 9 bases stayed unmatched. Looked up from germline, CDR1 is LNHDA and CDR2 is SQIVND (reference sequence). This CDR3 spans 14 amino acids. CDR3: CASSADRDLGEQYF. The CDR3 nucleotides are TGTGCCAGTAGTGCGGACAGGGACCTCGGCGAGCAGTACTTC.

The chain couples TRBV4-1 to TRBJ2-7; perhaps TRBD2 as D (7 bases). The ends were cut back, 0 bases at V and 0 bases at J, with 12 bases in the middle. Germline V gene sequence: CDR1 MGHRA, CDR2 YSYEKL. The CDR3 spans 16 residues. CDR3 DNA sequence: TGCGCCAGCAGCCAAGATGCGGGGGCACCCTCCTACGAGCAGTACTTC. As protein: CASSQDAGAPSYEQYF.

The rearrangement links TRBV6-4 to TRBJ1-2; D gene ambiguous. Trimming shortened V by 2 bases and J by 11 bases, and 6 bases separated the two germline ends. This CDR3 comprises 10 residues. Per germline, CDR1 MRHNA and CDR2 SNTAGT. This CDR3 reads CASSDGGYTF. The CDR3 DNA reads TGTGCCAGCAGTGACGGCGGATACACCTTC.

The CDR3 DNA reads as TGTGCCAGTAGTTCGTCCTCGTTTATCTCTGGAAACACCATATATTTT. Protein: CASSSSSFISGNTIYF. The V gene is TRBV19, the J gene TRBJ1-3; no clear D. This CDR3 has 16 residues. The germline CDR1 and CDR2 sequences are LNHDA and SQIVND (reference sequence). V was clipped by 5 bases and J by 0 bases, with 14 bases between them.

This clone has just one count. The genes are TRBV5-1 and TRBJ2-2, with TRBD2 matching 14 bases. Germline V gives CDR1 SGHRS, CDR2 YFSETQ. V was clipped by 4 bases and J by 4 bases; unmatched bases: 6. The CDR3 is 17 amino acids. The CDR3 loop is CASSPTSGGESTGELFF. DNA of the CDR3: TGCGCCAGCAGCCCGACTAGCGGGGGGGAGAGCACCGGGGAGCTGTTTTTT.

This clone has just a few counts. V gene TRBV12-3 or TRBV12-4 combines with J gene TRBJ1-5; D remains ambiguous. The CDR3 is made up of 11 amino acids. V lost 3 bases to trimming and J lost 6 bases, with 3 bases between them. The CDR3 protein is CASSFGQPQHF. CDR3 bases: TGTGCCAGCAGTTTCGGTCAGCCCCAGCATTTT.

V and J are TRBV7-2 and TRBJ2-7; D unclear. The V gene lost 1 base and the J gene lost 0 bases, with 7 bases spanning the gap. This CDR3 has 14 amino acids. Germline V gives CDR1 SGHTA, CDR2 FQGNSA. This CDR3 is CASSLDHSSYEQYF. CDR3 DNA sequence: TGTGCCAGCAGCTTAGACCACAGCTCCTACGAGCAGTACTTC.

This chain joins TRBV4-2 and TRBJ2-2; TRBD2 aligns across 16 bases. Losses at the gene ends were 0 bases for V and 3 bases for J; bases not matched to a gene: 7. This CDR3 is built from 20 residues. Germline V gene lookup returns CDR1 LGHNA and CDR2 YNFKEQ. The CDR3 spells CASSQDYGTSGGADTGELFF. The CDR3 coding sequence is TGTGCCAGCAGCCAAGATTACGGGACTAGCGGGGGGGCGGACACCGGGGAGCTGTTTTTT.

The chain couples TRBV5-4 to TRBJ2-6, with D possibly being TRBD2 (5 bases). V lost 1 base, J lost 1 base, and 12 bases lay in between. The CDR3 spans 17 residues. In germline, CDR1 is SGHNT, CDR2 YYREEE (reference sequence). CDR3 amino acids: CASSLPRRGSGANVLTF. CDR3 in DNA: TGTGCCAGCAGCTTGCCCAGACGGGGTTCTGGGGCCAACGTCCTGACTTTC.

The rearrangement uses TRBV10-1 and TRBJ2-5, with 10 bases lining up with TRBD1. The CDR3 consists of 15 residues. Germline V gene data show CDR1 as WNHNN and CDR2 as SYGVQD (reference sequence). J was trimmed by 7 bases and V by 0 bases; bases with no gene match: 5. Here the CDR3 reads CASSESGQGRGTQYF. The CDR3 nucleotides read TGCGCCAGCAGTGAGTCGGGACAGGGGCGAGGGACCCAGTACTTC.

The chain couples TRBV6-6 to TRBJ1-5; no clear D gene. The CDR3 is 14 residues long. CDR1 and CDR2 (germline): MNHNY, SVGAGI (reference sequence). V shed 0 bases and J shed 1 base, with 4 bases lying between them. DNA of the CDR3: TGTGCCAGCAGTTACTCGAGGAGCAATCAGCCCCAGCATTTT. Its translation: CASSYSRSNQPQHF.

This rearrangement joins TRBV5-8 to TRBJ1-5, with D possibly TRBD1 on 6 matching bases. Germline V lookup: CDR1 SGHTS, CDR2 YDEGEE. V was cut by 1 base and J by 1 base, with 18 bases left in between. The CDR3 is 18 amino acids. This CDR3 is CASSLSPGGRGSNQPQHF. CDR3 DNA sequence: TGTGCCAGCAGCTTGAGCCCCGGGGGGCGCGGGAGCAATCAGCCCCAGCATTTT.